A single T cell receptor (beta chain) is shown here with its context. Via MiXCR, TCRdb re-called the RT-PCR reads, giving one row per CDR3 protein. The sample has about 680,000 distinct CDR3 sequences; approximately 15% are singletons. Specimen: memory CD4+ T cells from blood. This clonotype originated in a female donor in good health, serving as a healthy control.

DNA for the CDR3: TGTGCCAGCAGCTTGAATAAAGGAACTATGAACACTGAAGCTTTCTTT. Its translation: CASSLNKGTMNTEAFF. The chain recombines TRBV5-6 with TRBJ1-1; the D is unclear. The ends were cut back, 1 base at V and 0 bases at J, with 13 bases in the middle. Germline CDR1 and CDR2: SGHDT and YYEEEE. The CDR3 totals 16 residues.